This entry lists 11 T cell receptor beta chains sequenced from one sample in a study of blood T cell repertoires in COVID-19. Method: immunoSEQ multiplex PCR; TCRdb's copy keeps in-frame clones and lacks some. The table includes approximately 190,000 clones, 84% detected once. The sample comprised PBMCs or T cells enriched from blood (not recorded which). The receptors derive from a woman aged 30 to 39 who had been exposed to COVID-19.

The chain uses TRBV20-1 and TRBJ1-1; 8 bases fit TRBD1. Germline CDR1 reads DFQATT; CDR2 reads SNEGSKA (reference sequence). V was clipped by 6 bases and J by 10 bases; unmatched bases: 4. The CDR3 covers 10 residues. In DNA, the CDR3 is TGCAGTGCCTGGACAGGGACAGCTTTCTTT. Translation: CSAWTGTAFF.

CDR3 nucleotide sequence: TGTGCCAGCAGTACGATACCACAGGGGATCCTAATAGAGACCCAGTACTTC. Amino acid sequence: CASSTIPQGILIETQYF. The genes are TRBV27 and TRBJ2-5; the match to TRBD1 covers 7 bases. The CDR3 spans 17 residues. Losses at the gene ends were 5 bases for V and 4 bases for J; bases not matched to a gene: 16. From germline, CDR1 is MNHEY and CDR2 SMNVEV (reference sequence).

The chain employs TRBV7-6 and TRBJ2-7, with D possibly being TRBD2 (7 bases). V was clipped by 1 base and J by 9 bases, with 16 bases between them. In germline, CDR1 is SGHVS, CDR2 FNYEAQ. The CDR3 has 14 residues. CDR3 in amino acids: CASSLEETGLGQYF. The CDR3 DNA reads TGTGCCAGCAGCTTAGAAGAGACAGGACTAGGGCAGTACTTC.

The chain has TRBV12-5 and TRBJ2-7, with D possibly being TRBD1 (6 bases). The germline V and J ends were trimmed by 4 bases and 2 bases, with 15 bases remaining between them. Per germline, CDR1 LGHNT and CDR2 FRNRAP. The CDR3 spans 15 residues. CDR3 amino acids: CASGSRTAYPYEQYF. Here the CDR3 DNA reads TGTGCTAGTGGTTCAAGGACAGCCTACCCCTACGAGCAGTACTTC.

The chain has TRBV11-2 and TRBJ2-5, with 8 bases identical to TRBD2. Germline-derived CDR1 and CDR2 are SGHAT and FQNNGV. The CDR3 has 13 residues. V shed 5 bases, J shed 4 bases, and the junction held 3 bases outside the gene matches. The CDR3 sequence: CASSPAGGETQYF. In DNA, the CDR3 is TGTGCCAGCAGCCCGGCGGGGGGAGAGACCCAGTACTTC.

This clone was seen at least ten times. The chain uses TRBV27 and TRBJ2-2, with D uncertain. The germline V gene has CDR1 MNHEY and CDR2 SMNVEV (reference sequence). CDR3 length: 15 amino acids. Trimming cost V 6 bases and J 3 bases, with 14 bases left between them. CDR3 sequence reads: CASRRGDVDTGELFF. In nucleotides, the CDR3 is TGTGCCAGCAGGCGAGGAGATGTGGACACCGGGGAGCTGTTTTTT.

The V and J genes are TRBV5-6 and TRBJ1-2; D gene ambiguous. The V end lost 5 bases, the J end lost 5 bases, and 16 bases lay between the germline ends. The CDR3 covers 14 residues. Looked up from germline, CDR1 is SGHDT and CDR2 is YYEEEE. CDR3 in amino acids: CASRTITSGYGYTF. The CDR3 DNA follows: TGTGCCAGCAGAACTATAACTAGCGGGTATGGCTACACCTTC. Variable domain in full (rest from reference TRBV5-6 and TRBJ1-2): DAGVTQSPTHLIKTRGQQVTLRCSPKSGHDTVSWYQQALGQGPQFIFQYYEEEERQRGNFPDRFSGHQFPNYSSELNVNALLLGDSALYLCASRTITSGYGYTFGSGTRLTVV.

This rearrangement joins TRBV27 to TRBJ1-6; 7 bases are a match to TRBD1. The CDR3 has 15 residues. V lost 3 bases to trimming and J lost 7 bases; unmatched junction nucleotides: 6. Germline CDR1 is MNHEY and CDR2 is SMNVEV (reference sequence). Here the CDR3 reads CASSLPGTANSPLHF. CDR3 DNA: TGTGCCAGCAGTTTGCCCGGGACAGCCAATTCACCCCTCCACTTT.

The genes are TRBV15 and TRBJ1-1, with a weak D call TRBD1 (5 bases). Germline V CDR1 and CDR2: LNHNV, YYDKDF (reference sequence). CDR3 length: 15 amino acids. The V end lost 3 bases, the J end lost 1 base, and 12 bases lay between the germline ends. CDR3 amino acids: CATSSRVYGNTEAFF. CDR3 DNA: TGTGCCACCAGCAGCAGGGTGTATGGGAACACTGAAGCTTTCTTT. The entire variable domain, with the rest obtained from reference TRBV15 and TRBJ1-1, is as follows: DAMVIQNPRYQVTQFGKPVTLSCSQTLNHNVMYWYQQKSSQAPKLLFHYYDKDFNNEADTPDNFQSRRPNTSFCFLDIRSPGLGDTAMYLCATSSRVYGNTEAFFGQGTRLTVV.

The genes are TRBV15 and TRBJ1-2; D ambiguous. The CDR3 totals 11 residues. The ends were cut back, 5 bases at V and 2 bases at J, with 3 bases in the middle. From germline, CDR1 is LNHNV and CDR2 YYDKDF (reference sequence). For the CDR3, the DNA is TGTGCCACCAGCCAGAACTATGGCTACACCTTC. Amino acids: CATSQNYGYTF. The full variable domain, in which reference TRBV15 and TRBJ1-2 provide the parts outside the CDR3, is DAMVIQNPRYQVTQFGKPVTLSCSQTLNHNVMYWYQQKSSQAPKLLFHYYDKDFNNEADTPDNFQSRRPNTSFCFLDIRSPGLGDTAMYLCATSQNYGYTFGSGTRLTVV.

The rearrangement joins TRBV6-2 or TRBV6-3 to TRBJ1-2, with D possibly matching TRBD1 (5 bases). The CDR3 spans 15 residues. Trimming left V 0 bases short and J 2 bases short, with 10 bases between. Germline CDR1 MNHEY, CDR2 SVGEGT. The CDR3 DNA sequence: TGTGCCAGCAGTTACTCGCGGGACGGCAACTATGGCTACACCTTC. Amino acids: CASSYSRDGNYGYTF.